This TCR beta chain was observed in a study of blood T cell repertoires in COVID-19. Produced via immunoSEQ multiplex PCR; TCRdb's table is partial and in-frame only. The sample holds roughly 68,000 clones; roughly 90% are singletons and the top ten take 6.5% to 8%. J was trimmed by 6 bases and V by 5 bases; bases with no gene match: 5. The CDR3 has 15 amino acids. CDR1 is MNHEY, CDR2 SVGAGI, per germline. The receptor comes from a man aged 40-50 years with COVID-19, enrolled during active disease. The sequencing input was peripheral blood. The chain couples TRBV6-5 to TRBJ2-1; 12 bases align to TRBD2. The CDR3 protein is CASSQLAGGLNEQFF. CDR3 nucleotides: TGTGCCAGCAGTCAACTAGCGGGGGGTCTCAATGAGCAGTTCTTC.